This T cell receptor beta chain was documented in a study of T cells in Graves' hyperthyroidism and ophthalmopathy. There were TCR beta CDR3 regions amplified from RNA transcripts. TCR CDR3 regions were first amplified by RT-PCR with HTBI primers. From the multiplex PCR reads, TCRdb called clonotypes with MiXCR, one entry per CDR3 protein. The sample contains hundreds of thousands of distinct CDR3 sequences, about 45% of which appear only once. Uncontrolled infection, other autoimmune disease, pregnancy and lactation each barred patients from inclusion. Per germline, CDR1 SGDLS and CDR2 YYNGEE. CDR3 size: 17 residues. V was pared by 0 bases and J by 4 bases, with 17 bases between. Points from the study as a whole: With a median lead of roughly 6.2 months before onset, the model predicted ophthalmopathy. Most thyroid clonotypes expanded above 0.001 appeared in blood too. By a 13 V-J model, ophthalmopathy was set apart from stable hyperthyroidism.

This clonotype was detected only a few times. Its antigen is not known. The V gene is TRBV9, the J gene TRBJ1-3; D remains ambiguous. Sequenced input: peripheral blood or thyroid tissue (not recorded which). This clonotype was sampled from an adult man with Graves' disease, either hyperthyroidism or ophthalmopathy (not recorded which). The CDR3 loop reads CASSVVTGKAPGNTIYF. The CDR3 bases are TGTGCCAGCAGCGTAGTTACCGGGAAAGCCCCGGGAAACACCATATATTTT.